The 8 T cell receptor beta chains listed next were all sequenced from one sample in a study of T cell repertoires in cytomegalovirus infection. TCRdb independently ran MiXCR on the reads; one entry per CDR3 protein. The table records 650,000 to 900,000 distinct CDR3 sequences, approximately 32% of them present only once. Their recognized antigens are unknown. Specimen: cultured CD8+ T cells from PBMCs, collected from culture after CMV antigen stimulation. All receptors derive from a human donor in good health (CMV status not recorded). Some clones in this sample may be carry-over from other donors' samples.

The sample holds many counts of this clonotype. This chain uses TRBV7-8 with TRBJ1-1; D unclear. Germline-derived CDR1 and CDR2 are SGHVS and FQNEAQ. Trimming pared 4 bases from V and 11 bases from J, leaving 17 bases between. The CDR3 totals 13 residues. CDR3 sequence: CASSSTSDPRAFF. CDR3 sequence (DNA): TGTGCCAGCAGCTCTACTTCCGACCCCCGGGCTTTCTTT.

The CDR3 loop reads CASSPRGQVLSANYGYTF. CDR3 nucleotides: TGTGCCAGCTCACCACGGGGACAGGTTCTCTCCGCTAACTATGGCTACACCTTC. The chain recombines TRBV18 with TRBJ1-2; 8 bases line up with TRBD1. Trimming took 1 base from V and 0 from J; bases not matched to a gene: 10. CDR1 is KGHSH, CDR2 LQKENI, per germline. The CDR3 sequence is 18 residues long.

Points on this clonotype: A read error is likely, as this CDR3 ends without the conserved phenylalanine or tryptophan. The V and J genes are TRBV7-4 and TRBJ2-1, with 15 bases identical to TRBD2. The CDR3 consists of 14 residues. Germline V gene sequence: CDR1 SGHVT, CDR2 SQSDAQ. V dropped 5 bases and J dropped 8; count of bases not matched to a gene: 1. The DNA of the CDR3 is TGTGCCAGCAGCCGGACTAGCGGGGGGGATGAGCAGTTCTTA. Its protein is CASSRTSGGDEQFL.

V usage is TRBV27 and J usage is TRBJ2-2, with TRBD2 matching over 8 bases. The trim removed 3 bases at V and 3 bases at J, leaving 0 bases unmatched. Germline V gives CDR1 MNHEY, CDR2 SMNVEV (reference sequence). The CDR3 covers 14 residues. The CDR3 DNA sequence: TGTGCCAGCAGTTTCGGGGGGGACACCGGGGAGCTGTTTTTT. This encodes CASSFGGDTGELFF.

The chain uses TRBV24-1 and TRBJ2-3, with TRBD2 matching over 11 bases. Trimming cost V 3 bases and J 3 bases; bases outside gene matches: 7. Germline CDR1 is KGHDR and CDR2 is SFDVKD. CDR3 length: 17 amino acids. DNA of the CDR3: TGTGCCACCAGTGATCTCCCGGGACTAGCGGAAACAGATACGCAGTATTTT. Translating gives CATSDLPGLAETDTQYF.

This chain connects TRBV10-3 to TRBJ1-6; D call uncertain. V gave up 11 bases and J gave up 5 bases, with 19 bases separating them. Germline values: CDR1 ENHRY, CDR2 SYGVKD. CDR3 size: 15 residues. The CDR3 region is CAVGIPPVNNSPLHF. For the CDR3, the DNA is TGTGCCGTAGGGATCCCGCCCGTTAATAATTCACCCCTCCACTTT.

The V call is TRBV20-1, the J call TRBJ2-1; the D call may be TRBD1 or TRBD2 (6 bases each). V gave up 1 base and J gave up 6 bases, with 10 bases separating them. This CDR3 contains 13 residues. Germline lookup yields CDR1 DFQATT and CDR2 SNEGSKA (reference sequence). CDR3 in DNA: TGCAGTGCTAGAGTTGGGGGGCGCAATGAGCAGTTCTTC. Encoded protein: CSARVGGRNEQFF.

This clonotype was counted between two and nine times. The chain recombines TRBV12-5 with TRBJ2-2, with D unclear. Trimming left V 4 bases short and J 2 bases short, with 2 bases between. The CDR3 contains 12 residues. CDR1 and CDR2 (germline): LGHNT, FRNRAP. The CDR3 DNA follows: TGTGCTAGTGGTTCTAACACCGGGGAGCTGTTTTTT. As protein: CASGSNTGELFF.